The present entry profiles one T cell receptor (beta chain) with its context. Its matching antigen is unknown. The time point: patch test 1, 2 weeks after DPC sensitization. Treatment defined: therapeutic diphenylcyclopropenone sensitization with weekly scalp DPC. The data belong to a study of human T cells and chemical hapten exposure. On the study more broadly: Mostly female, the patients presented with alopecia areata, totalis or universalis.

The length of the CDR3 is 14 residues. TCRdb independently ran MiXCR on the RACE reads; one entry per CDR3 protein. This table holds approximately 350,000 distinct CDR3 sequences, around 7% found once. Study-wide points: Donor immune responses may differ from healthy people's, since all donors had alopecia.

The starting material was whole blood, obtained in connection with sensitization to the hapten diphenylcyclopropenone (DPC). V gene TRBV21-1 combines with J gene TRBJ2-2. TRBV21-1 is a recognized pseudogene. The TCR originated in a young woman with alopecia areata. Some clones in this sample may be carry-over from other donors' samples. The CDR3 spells CASSKGGITGELFF. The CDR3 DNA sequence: TGTGCCAGCAGCAAAGGGGGAATCACCGGGGAGCTGTTTTTT.